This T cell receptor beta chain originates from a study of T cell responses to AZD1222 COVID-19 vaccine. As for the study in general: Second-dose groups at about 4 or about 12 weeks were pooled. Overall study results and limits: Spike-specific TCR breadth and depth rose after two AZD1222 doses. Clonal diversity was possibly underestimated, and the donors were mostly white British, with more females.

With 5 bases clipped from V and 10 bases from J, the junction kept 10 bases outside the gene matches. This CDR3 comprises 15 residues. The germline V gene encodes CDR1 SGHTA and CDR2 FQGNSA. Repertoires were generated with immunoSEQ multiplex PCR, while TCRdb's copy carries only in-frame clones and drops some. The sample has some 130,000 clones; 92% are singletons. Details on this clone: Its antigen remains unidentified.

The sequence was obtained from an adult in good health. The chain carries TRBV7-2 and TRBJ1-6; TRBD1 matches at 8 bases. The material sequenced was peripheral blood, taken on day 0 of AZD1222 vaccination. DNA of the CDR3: TGTGCCAGCAGCCTCGGACAGGGTGGGGGATCACCCCTCCACTTT. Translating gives CASSLGQGGGSPLHF.